A selection of T cell receptor beta chains follows, all from one sample in a study of cytomegalovirus exposure and HLA in healthy donors. Here immunoSEQ multiplex PCR was the method, and the copy in TCRdb shows in-frame clones only, minus some. The profile shows around 150,000 clones, more than 60% of them singletons. What was sequenced was PBMCs. These receptors came from a male donor in good health and CMV-seronegative. Both conserved end residues are part of each CDR3.

v_call	j_call	cdr3_aa
TRBV6-4	TRBJ2-7	CASIRTAHRSYEQYF
TRBV27	TRBJ2-7	CASSSNRGEDWKQYF
TRBV28	TRBJ1-1	CASRYRGQMNTEAFF
TRBV2	TRBJ2-7	CASTRDRVDYEQYF
TRBV7-9	TRBJ2-1	CASSFEDRAPNNEQFF
TRBV7-3	TRBJ2-3	CASSPFAGSDTQYF
TRBV25-1	TRBJ2-2	CASSEFGGANTGELFF
TRBV5-6	TRBJ2-7	CASSAAPGISFYEQYF
TRBV7-2	TRBJ2-7	CASSEEGSGGPSSYEQYF
TRBV7-2	TRBJ1-4	CASSFRGEKLFF